The 5 T cell receptor beta chains given below trace back to one sample, sequenced in a study of T cell changes during pregnancy in multiple sclerosis. Repertoires were generated with immunoSEQ multiplex PCR, while TCRdb's copy carries only in-frame clones and drops some. In the table there are 65,000 to 90,000 clones, about 89% of which are singletons. The sample here was peripheral blood, taken in the first trimester of pregnancy. The source is a female donor with multiple sclerosis, enrolled in a pregnancy study.

The chain joins TRBV7-2 to TRBJ2-7; perhaps TRBD2 as D (6 bases). Germline loops: CDR1 SGHTA, CDR2 FQGNSA. With 5 bases removed from V and 4 bases from J, the gap between germline ends came to 15 bases. The CDR3 has 14 residues. The CDR3 DNA reads as TGTGCCAGCAGCCGTTTGGACTATCAATACGAGCAGTACTTC. Residues: CASSRLDYQYEQYF.

The chain couples TRBV28 to TRBJ1-4, with 7 bases matching TRBD1. Trimming cost V 1 base and J 0 bases; bases outside gene matches: 14. Germline values: CDR1 MDHEN, CDR2 SYDVKM. This CDR3 is built from 20 residues. CDR3 region: CASSLLSLRGPVATNEKLFF. The CDR3 DNA is TGTGCCAGCAGTTTATTGTCTCTGAGGGGGCCCGTTGCAACTAATGAAAAACTGTTTTTT. The entire variable domain, with the rest obtained from reference TRBV28 and TRBJ1-4, is as follows: DVKVTQSSRYLVKRTGEKVFLECVQDMDHENMFWYRQDPGLGLRLIYFSYDVKMKEKGDIPEGYSVSREKKERFSLILESASTNQTSMYLCASSLLSLRGPVATNEKLFFGSGTQLSVL.

The chain has TRBV7-3 and TRBJ1-1; 7 bases agree with TRBD1. J lost 4 bases, V lost 1 base, and 6 bases had no gene match. The CDR3 has 15 residues. Looked up from germline, CDR1 is SGHTA and CDR2 is FQGTGA. The DNA of the CDR3 is TGTGCCAGCAGCTTAAGGCAGGGGGGTCCCACTGAAGCTTTCTTT. As protein: CASSLRQGGPTEAFF.

The gene calls are TRBV27 and TRBJ2-7, with 8 bases matching TRBD1. Germline trimming cut 3 bases from V and 7 bases from J; bases unmatched to any gene: 8. Looked up from germline, CDR1 is MNHEY and CDR2 is SMNVEV (reference sequence). This CDR3 comprises 14 residues. CDR3 in amino acids: CASSFRQGANEQYF. For the CDR3, the DNA is TGTGCCAGCAGTTTTCGGCAGGGGGCTAATGAGCAGTACTTC.

This clone was seen more than once but under ten times. CDR3 in DNA: TGTGCCAGCAGCCCCTTGGCCGCCGGGACAGAGGCCGTCGAGCAGTACTTC. This translates into CASSPLAAGTEAVEQYF. This rearrangement joins TRBV7-9 to TRBJ2-7, with TRBD1 matching 7 bases. The CDR3 length is 17 residues. The V and J ends lost 5 bases and 6 bases, in that order; junction bases with no gene match: 19. Germline-derived CDR1 and CDR2 are SEHNR and FQNEAQ (reference sequence).